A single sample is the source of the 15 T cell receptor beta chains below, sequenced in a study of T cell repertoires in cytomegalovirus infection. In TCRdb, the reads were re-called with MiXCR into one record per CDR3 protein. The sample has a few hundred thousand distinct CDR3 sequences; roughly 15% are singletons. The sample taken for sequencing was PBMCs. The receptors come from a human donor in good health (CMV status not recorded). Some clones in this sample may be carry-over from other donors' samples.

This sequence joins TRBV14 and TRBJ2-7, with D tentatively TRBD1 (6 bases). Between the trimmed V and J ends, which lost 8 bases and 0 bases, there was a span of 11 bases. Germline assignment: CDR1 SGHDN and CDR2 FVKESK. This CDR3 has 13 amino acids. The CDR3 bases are TGTGCCAGCGGGGGCAGCAGCTCCTACGAGCAGTACTTC. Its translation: CASGGSSSYEQYF.

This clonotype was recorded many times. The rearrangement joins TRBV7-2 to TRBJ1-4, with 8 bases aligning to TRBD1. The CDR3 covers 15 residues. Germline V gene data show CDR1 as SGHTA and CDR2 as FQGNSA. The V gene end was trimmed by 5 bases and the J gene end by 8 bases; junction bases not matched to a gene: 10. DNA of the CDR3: TGTGCCAGCAGCCCACGGACAGGGATTGACGAAAAACTGTTTTTT. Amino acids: CASSPRTGIDEKLFF.

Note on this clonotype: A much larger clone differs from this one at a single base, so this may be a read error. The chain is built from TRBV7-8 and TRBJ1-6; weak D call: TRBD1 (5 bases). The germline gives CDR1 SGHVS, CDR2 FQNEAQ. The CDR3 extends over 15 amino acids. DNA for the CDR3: TGTGCCAGCAGCTTTCGGGCAGGGAATAATTCACCCTTCCACTTT. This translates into CASSFRAGNNSPFHF. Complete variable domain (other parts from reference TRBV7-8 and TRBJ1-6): GAGVSQSPRYKVAKRGQDVALRCDPISGHVSLFWYQQALGQGPEFLTYFQNEAQLDKSGLPSDRFFAERPEGSVSTLKIQRTQQEDSAVYLCASSFRAGNNSPFHFGNGTRLTVT.

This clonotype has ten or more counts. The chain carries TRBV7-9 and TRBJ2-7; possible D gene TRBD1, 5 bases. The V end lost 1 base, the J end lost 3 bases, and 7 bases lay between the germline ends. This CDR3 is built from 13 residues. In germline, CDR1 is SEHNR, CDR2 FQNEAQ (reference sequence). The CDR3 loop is CASSLGGIYEQYF. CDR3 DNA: TGTGCCAGCAGCTTAGGGGGCATCTACGAGCAGTACTTC.

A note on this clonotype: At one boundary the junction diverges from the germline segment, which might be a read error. The CDR3 loop reads CASSPGHSPPYDYTF. CDR3 coding DNA: TGTGCCAGCAGTCCAGGACACTCCCCCCCCTATGACTACACCTTC. The chain combines TRBV27 with TRBJ1-2; D possibly corresponds to TRBD1 (5 bases). The CDR3 has 15 residues. Germline CDR1 is MNHEY and CDR2 is SMNVEV (reference sequence).

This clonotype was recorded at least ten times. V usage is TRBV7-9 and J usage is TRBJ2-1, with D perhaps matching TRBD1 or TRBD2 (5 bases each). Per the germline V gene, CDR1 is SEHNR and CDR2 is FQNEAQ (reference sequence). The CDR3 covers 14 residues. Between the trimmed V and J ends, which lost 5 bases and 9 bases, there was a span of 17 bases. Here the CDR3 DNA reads TGTGCCAGCAGCCCCCGGGACCGCACGGGTGAGCAGTTCTTC. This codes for CASSPRDRTGEQFF.

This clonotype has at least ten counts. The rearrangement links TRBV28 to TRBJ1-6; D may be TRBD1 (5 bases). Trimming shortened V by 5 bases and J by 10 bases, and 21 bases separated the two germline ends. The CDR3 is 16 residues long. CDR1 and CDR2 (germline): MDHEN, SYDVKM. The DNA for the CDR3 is TGTGCCAGCAGTCTGGGGGGTCGCCCCAATAGGTCACCCCTCCACTTT. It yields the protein CASSLGGRPNRSPLHF. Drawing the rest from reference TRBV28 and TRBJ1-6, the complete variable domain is DVKVTQSSRYLVKRTGEKVFLECVQDMDHENMFWYRQDPGLGLRLIYFSYDVKMKEKGDIPEGYSVSREKKERFSLILESASTNQTSMYLCASSLGGRPNRSPLHFGNGTRLTVT.

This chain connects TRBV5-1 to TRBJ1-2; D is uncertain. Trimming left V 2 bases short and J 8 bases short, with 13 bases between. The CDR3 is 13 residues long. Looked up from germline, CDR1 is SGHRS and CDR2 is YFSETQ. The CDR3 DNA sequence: TGCGCCAGCAGCTTATCAGTGACCGGCGGCTACACCTTC. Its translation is CASSLSVTGGYTF.

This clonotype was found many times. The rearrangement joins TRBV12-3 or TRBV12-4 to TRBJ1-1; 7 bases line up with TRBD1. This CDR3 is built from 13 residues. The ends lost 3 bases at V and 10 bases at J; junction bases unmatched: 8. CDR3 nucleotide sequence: TGTGCCAGCAGTTTGAGGGGGCGCGGGACAGCTTTCTTT. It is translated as CASSLRGRGTAFF.

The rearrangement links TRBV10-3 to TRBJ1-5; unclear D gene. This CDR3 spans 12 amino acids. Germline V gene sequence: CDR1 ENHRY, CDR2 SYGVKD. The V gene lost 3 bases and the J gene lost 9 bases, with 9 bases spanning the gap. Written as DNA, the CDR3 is TGTGCCATCAGTGAATCCGGTTGGCCCCAGCATTTT. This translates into CAISESGWPQHF.

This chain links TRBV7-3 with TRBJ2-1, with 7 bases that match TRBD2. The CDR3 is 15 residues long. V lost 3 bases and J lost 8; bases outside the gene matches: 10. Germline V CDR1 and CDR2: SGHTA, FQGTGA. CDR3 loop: CASSFQSGRNYEQFF. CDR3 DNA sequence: TGTGCCAGCAGCTTTCAGTCCGGGAGGAACTATGAGCAGTTCTTC.

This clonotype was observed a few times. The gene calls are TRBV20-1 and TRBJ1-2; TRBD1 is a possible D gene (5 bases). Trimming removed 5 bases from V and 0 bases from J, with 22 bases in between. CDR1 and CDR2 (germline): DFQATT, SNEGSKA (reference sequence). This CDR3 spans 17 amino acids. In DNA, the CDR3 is TGCAGTGCTGATCCCCGGGGGGGTACCCCCTCTAACTATGGCTACACCTTC. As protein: CSADPRGGTPSNYGYTF.

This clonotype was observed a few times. The CDR3 is CSVVSSNSISHEQYF. CDR3 nucleotides: TGCAGCGTTGTTTCTTCAAATTCGATAAGCCACGAGCAGTACTTC. The V gene is TRBV29-1, the J gene TRBJ2-7; D is unclear. Trimming left V 4 bases short and J 5 bases short, with 21 bases between. Per germline, CDR1 SQVTM and CDR2 ANQGSEA. CDR3 length: 15 amino acids.

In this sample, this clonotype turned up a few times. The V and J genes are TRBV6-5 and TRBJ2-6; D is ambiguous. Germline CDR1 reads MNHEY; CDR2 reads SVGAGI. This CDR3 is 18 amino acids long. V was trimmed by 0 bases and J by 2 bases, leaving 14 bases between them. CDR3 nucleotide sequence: TGTGCCAGCAGTTACTCGACGGTGCGATCTGCTGGGGCCAACGTCCTGACTTTC. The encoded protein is CASSYSTVRSAGANVLTF.

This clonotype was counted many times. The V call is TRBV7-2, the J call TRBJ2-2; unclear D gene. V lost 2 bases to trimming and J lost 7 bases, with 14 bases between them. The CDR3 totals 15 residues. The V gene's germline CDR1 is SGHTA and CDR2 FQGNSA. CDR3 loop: CASSLFRLPGGELFF. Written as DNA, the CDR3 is TGTGCCAGCAGCTTATTTCGACTCCCGGGCGGGGAGCTGTTTTTT.